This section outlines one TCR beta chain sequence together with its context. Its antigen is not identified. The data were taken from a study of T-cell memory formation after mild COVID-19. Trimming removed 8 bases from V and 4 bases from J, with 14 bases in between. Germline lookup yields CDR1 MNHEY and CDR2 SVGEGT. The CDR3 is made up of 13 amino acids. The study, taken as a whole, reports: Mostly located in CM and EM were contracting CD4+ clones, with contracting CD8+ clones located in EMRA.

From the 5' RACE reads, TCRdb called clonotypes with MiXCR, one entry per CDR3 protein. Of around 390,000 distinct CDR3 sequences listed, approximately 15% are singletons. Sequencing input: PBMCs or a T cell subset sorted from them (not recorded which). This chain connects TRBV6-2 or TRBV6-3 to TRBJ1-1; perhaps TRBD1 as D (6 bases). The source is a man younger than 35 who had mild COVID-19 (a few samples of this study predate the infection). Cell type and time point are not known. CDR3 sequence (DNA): TGTGCCAGCGGCCACAGGGTTAGCACTGAAGCTTTCTTT. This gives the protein CASGHRVSTEAFF.